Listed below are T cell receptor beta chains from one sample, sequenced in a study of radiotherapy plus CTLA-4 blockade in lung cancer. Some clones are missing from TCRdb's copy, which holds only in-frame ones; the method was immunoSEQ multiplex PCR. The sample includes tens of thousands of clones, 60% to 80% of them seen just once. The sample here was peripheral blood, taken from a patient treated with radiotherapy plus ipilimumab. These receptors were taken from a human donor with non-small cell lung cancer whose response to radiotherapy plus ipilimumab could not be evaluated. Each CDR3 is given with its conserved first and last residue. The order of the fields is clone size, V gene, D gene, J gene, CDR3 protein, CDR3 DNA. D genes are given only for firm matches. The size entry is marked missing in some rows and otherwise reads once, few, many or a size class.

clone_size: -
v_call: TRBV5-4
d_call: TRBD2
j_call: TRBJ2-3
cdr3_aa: CASSLRAGAENTQYF
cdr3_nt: TGTGCCAGCAGCTTGCGGGCGGGAGCGGAGAATACGCAGTATTTT

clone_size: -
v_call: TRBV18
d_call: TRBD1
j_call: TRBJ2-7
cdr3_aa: CASSPSGQGAGLQYF
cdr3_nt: TGTGCCAGCTCACCATCCGGACAGGGAGCTGGATTGCAGTACTTC

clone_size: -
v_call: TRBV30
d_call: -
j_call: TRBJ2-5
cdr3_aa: CAWSPQVNPRAPRKTQYF
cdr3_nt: TGTGCCTGGAGTCCACAGGTTAACCCCCGGGCCCCTCGAAAGACCCAGTACTTC

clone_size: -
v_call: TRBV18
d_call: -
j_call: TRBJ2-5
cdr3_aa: CASSLALQETQYF
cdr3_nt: TGTGCCAGCTCACTAGCGTTACAAGAGACCCAGTACTTC

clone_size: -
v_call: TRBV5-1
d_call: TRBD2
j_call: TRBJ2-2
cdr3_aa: CASSLYRGDTGELFF
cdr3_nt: TGCGCCAGCAGCTTGTACCGGGGGGACACCGGGGAGCTGTTTTTT

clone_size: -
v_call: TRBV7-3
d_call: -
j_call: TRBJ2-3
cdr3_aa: CASSFGGGGWDTQYF
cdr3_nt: TGTGCCAGCAGCTTCGGCGGCGGAGGATGGGATACGCAGTATTTT

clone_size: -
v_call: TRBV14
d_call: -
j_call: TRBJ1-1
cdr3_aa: CASNPIQVVTEAFF
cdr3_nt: TGTGCCAGCAACCCAATACAGGTTGTAACTGAAGCTTTCTTT

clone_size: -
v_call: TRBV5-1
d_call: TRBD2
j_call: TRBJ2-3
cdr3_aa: CASSLLGALAGGPTDTQYF
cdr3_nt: TGCGCCAGCAGCTTGCTGGGGGCACTAGCGGGAGGCCCCACAGATACGCAGTATTTT

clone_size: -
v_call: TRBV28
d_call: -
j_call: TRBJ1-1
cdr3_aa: CASSPSGGTEAFF
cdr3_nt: TGTGCCAGCAGTCCCTCGGGGGGGACAGAAGCTTTCTTT

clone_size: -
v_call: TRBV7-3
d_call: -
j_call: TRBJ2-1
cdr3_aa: CASSLTREGEQFF
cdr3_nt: TGTGCCAGCAGCTTAACCCGGGAAGGTGAGCAGTTCTTC

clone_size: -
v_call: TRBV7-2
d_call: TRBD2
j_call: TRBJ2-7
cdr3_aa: CASSSGGTLSSYEQYF
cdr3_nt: TGTGCCAGCAGCTCGGGGGGGACTCTGAGCTCCTACGAGCAGTACTTC

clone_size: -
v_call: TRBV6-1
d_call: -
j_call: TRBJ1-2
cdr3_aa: CASSERTGGYTF
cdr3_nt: TGTGCCAGCAGTGAAAGGACGGGAGGCTACACCTTC

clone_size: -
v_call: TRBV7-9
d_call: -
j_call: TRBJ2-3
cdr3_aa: CASSSPQGLTDTQYF
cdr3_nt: TGTGCCAGCAGCAGTCCGCAGGGTTTGACAGATACGCAGTATTTT

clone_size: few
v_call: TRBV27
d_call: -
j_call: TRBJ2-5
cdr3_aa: CASSFVGGETQYF
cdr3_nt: TGTGCCAGCAGTTTCGTGGGAGGAGAGACCCAGTACTTC

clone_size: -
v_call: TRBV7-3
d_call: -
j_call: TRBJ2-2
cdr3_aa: CASSLHRGNTGELFF
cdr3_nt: TGTGCCAGCAGCCTGCACCGGGGGAACACCGGGGAGCTGTTTTTT

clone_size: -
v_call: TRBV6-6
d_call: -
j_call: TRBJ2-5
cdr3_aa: CASSLGTGGREQYF
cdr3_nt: TGTGCCAGCAGTCTAGGGACAGGTGGGAGGGAGCAGTACTTC

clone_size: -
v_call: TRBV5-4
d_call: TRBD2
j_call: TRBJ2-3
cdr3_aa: CASSLALAGYTDTQYF
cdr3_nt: TGTGCCAGCAGCTTGGCTCTAGCGGGGTACACAGATACGCAGTATTTT

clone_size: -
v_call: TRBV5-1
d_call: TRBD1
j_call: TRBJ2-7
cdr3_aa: CASSYSTGGGYEQYF
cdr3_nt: TGCGCCAGCAGCTACTCAACAGGGGGAGGCTACGAGCAGTACTTC

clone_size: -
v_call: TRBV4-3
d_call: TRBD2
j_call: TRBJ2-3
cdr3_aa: CASSQDTRTSSTDTQYF
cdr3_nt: TGCGCCAGCAGCCAAGATACTCGGACTAGTAGCACAGATACGCAGTATTTT

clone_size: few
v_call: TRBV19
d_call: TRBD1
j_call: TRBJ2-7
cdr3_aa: CASSKWTGGTGASEQYF
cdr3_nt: TGTGCCAGTAGTAAGTGGACAGGGGGTACCGGCGCGAGCGAGCAGTACTTC

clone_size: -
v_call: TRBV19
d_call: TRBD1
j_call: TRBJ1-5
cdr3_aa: CASTDRGSSQPQHF
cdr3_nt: TGTGCCAGTACGGACAGGGGATCCAGTCAGCCCCAGCATTTT

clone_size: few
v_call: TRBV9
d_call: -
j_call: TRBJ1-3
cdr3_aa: CASSPSLQGTIYF
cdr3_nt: TGTGCCAGCAGCCCAAGCCTGCAGGGCACCATATATTTT

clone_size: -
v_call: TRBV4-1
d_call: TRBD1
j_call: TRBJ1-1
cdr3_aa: CASSHYRGSEAFF
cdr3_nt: TGCGCCAGCAGCCATTACAGGGGATCCGAAGCTTTCTTT

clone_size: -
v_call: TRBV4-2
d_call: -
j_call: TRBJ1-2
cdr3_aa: CASSQVTVDYGYTF
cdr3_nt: TGTGCCAGCAGCCAAGTGACAGTGGACTATGGCTACACCTTC

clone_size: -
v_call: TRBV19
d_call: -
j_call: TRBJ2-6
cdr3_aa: CASSMPTSGANVLTF
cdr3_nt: TGTGCCAGTAGTATGCCGACATCTGGGGCCAACGTCCTGACTTTC

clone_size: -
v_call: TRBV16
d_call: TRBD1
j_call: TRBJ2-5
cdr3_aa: CASSRGTGETQYF
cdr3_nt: TGTGCCAGCAGCCGAGGGACAGGGGAGACCCAGTACTTC

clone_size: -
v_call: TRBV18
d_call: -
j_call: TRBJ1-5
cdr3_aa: CASSPSAGTGGNQPQHF
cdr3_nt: TGTGCCAGCTCACCAAGTGCGGGAACAGGAGGCAATCAGCCCCAGCATTTT